This is a list of T cell receptor beta chains from one sample in a study of OX40 agonist ivuxolimab in advanced cancers. The method was immunoSEQ multiplex PCR; TCRdb's version includes in-frame clones alone and lacks a portion of them. The sample lists fewer than 85,000 clones; 90% to 95% were seen once. Specimen: CD4+ or CD8+ T cells sorted from blood, collected in a trial of the OX40 agonist ivuxolimab. The source of these receptors is an adult with an advanced solid tumor such as melanoma, head and neck, liver or kidney cancer. The CDR3 runs from the conserved cysteine through the conserved F or W. A D gene is named only where the DNA matches it firmly. Rows may omit the clone size; those that give it use once, few, many or a size class.

>TRBV10-1|.|TRBJ2-5|.
TGCGCCAGCAGTGCGGGAGTTATCCAAGAGACCCAGTACTTC
CASSAGVIQETQYF
>TRBV28|.|TRBJ1-4|.
TGTGCCAGCAGTTTTAAGGGGACCTCTAACGAAAAACTGTTTTTT
CASSFKGTSNEKLFF
>TRBV28|.|TRBJ1-6|.
TGTGCCAGCACCCCTGTGGGTAGCTCCTATAATTCACCCCTCCACTTT
CASTPVGSSYNSPLHF
>TRBV28|.|TRBJ2-3|.
TGTGCCAGCAGTTCGACTAGCACAGATACGCAGTATTTT
CASSSTSTDTQYF
>TRBV5-1|.|TRBJ1-4|.
TGCGCCAGCAGCTGGGACAACGAGGGGGAAAAACTGTTTTTT
CASSWDNEGEKLFF
>TRBV6-1|.|TRBJ1-2|.
TGTGCCAGTAGAGAGACAGGCAACTATGGCTACACCTTC
CASRETGNYGYTF
>TRBV7-9|.|TRBJ2-3|TRBD1
TGTGCCAGCAGCTTATGGGGACAGGGGAACGCAGATACGCAGTATTTT
CASSLWGQGNADTQYF
>TRBV28|.|TRBJ1-3|.
TGTGCCAGCAGTGACTCCGACAGGATCTACTCTGGAAACACCATATATTTT
CASSDSDRIYSGNTIYF
>TRBV28|once|TRBJ1-1|TRBD1
TGTGCCAGCAGCGGAAGGCGTGGTCAGGGGGCTAGAGACACTGAAGCTTTCTTT
CASSGRRGQGARDTEAFF
>TRBV5-6|.|TRBJ2-7|.
TGTGCCAGCAGCCAAGACAGGTATCAGCAGTACTTC
CASSQDRYQQYF
>TRBV7-9|once|TRBJ2-7|.
TGTGCCAGCAGCTTAGGGGAGTTTATCTCCTACGAGCAGTACTTC
CASSLGEFISYEQYF
>TRBV20-1|.|TRBJ1-1|.
TGCAGTGCTACCAGACAGACTGAAGCTTTCTTT
CSATRQTEAFF
>TRBV28|.|TRBJ2-7|.
TGTGCCAGCAGTGCAGGGCAGCTGGCCTACGAGCAGTACTTC
CASSAGQLAYEQYF
>TRBV4-1|once|TRBJ2-2|TRBD2
TGCGCCAGCAGCCCTTTAAGGGGGACTAGCGGGACCCCCGGGGAGCTGTTTTTT
CASSPLRGTSGTPGELFF
>TRBV4-1|.|TRBJ2-7|.
TGCGCCAGCAGCCAAGAAATTCAGGGAGGCGAGCAGTACTTC
CASSQEIQGGEQYF
>TRBV5-4|.|TRBJ2-2|TRBD2
TGTGCCAGCAGCTTAAAGCGGGAGAGCGCGGGGGAGCTGTTTTTT
CASSLKRESAGELFF
>TRBV2|.|TRBJ2-5|.
TGTGCCAGCCGCGGGCCTGGGGAGACCCAGTACTTC
CASRGPGETQYF